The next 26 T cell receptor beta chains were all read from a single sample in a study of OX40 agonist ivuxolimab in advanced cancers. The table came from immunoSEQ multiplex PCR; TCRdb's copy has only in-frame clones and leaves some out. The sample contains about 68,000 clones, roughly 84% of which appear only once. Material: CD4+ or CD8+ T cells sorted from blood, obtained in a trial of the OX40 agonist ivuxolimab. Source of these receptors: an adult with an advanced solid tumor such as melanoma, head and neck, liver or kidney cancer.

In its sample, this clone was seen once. CDR3: CASSEWAGQHEQFF. The CDR3, as DNA: TGTGCCAGCAGTGAATGGGCAGGGCAGCATGAGCAGTTCTTC. The chain recombines TRBV25-1 with TRBJ2-1; D possibly corresponds to TRBD1 (5 bases). Trimming shortened V by 1 base and J by 8 bases, and 12 bases separated the two germline ends. CDR1 is MGHDK and CDR2 is SYGVNS in the germline V gene. This CDR3 region has 14 residues.

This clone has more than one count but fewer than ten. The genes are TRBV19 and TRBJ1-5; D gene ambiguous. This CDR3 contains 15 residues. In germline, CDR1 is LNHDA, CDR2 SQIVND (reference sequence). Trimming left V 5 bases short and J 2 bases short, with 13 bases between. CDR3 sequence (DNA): TGTGCCAGTAGTTGGGGTGGGTTCGGCAATCAGCCCCAGCATTTT. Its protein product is CASSWGGFGNQPQHF.

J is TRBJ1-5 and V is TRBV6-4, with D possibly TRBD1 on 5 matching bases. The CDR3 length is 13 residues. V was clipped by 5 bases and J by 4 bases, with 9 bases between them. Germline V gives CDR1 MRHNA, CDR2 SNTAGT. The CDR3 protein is CASSSGGNQPQHF. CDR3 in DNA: TGTGCCAGCAGTTCGGGGGGGAATCAGCCCCAGCATTTT.

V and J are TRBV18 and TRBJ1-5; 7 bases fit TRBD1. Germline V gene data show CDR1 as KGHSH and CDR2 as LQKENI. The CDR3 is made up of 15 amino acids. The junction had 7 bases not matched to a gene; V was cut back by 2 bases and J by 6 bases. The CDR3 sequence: CASSPSGSGGQPQHF. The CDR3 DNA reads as TGTGCCAGCTCACCATCAGGGTCAGGGGGTCAGCCCCAGCATTTT.

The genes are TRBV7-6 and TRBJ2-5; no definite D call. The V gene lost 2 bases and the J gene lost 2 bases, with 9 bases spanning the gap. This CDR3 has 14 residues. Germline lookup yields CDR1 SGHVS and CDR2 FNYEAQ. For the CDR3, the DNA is TGTGCCAGCAGCTTAATGTCTGGTCAAGAGACCCAGTACTTC. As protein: CASSLMSGQETQYF.

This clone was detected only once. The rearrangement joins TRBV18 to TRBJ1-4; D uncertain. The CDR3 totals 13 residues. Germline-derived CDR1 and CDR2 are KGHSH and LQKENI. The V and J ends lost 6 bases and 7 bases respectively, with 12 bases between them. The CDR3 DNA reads TGTGCCAGCTCTCCCTCATCTGGTGAAAAACTGTTTTTT. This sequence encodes CASSPSSGEKLFF.

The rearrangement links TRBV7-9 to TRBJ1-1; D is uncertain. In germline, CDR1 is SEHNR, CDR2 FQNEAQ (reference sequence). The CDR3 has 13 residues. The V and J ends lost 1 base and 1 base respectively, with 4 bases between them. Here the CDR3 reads CASSLGQNTEAFF. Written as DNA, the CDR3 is TGTGCCAGCAGCTTAGGGCAGAACACTGAAGCTTTCTTT.

The CDR3 sequence: CASSEARQLPYNEQFF. For the CDR3, the DNA is TGTGCCAGCAGTGAAGCACGACAGCTCCCCTACAATGAGCAGTTCTTC. The rearrangement uses TRBV2 and TRBJ2-1; tentative D call: TRBD1 (5 bases). The CDR3 consists of 16 residues. Trimming cost V 0 bases and J 2 bases, with 11 bases left between them. Per the germline V gene, CDR1 is SNHLY and CDR2 is FYNNEI.

The CDR3 DNA follows: TGTGCCAGCAGCTTGTCAGGGGACAACTATGGCTACACCTTC. It is translated as CASSLSGDNYGYTF. This sequence joins TRBV5-5 and TRBJ1-2; D may be TRBD1 (6 bases). The germline V gene has CDR1 SGHKS and CDR2 YYEKEE (reference sequence). V shed 1 base and J shed 2 bases, with 9 bases lying between them. The CDR3 length is 14 residues.

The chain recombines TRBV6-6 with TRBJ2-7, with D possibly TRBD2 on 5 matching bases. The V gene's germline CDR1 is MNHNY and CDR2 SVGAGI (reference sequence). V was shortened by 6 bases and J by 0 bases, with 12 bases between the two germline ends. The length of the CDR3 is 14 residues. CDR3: CASSEPGSSYEQYF. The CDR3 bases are TGTGCCAGCAGCGAACCGGGATCCTCCTACGAGCAGTACTTC.

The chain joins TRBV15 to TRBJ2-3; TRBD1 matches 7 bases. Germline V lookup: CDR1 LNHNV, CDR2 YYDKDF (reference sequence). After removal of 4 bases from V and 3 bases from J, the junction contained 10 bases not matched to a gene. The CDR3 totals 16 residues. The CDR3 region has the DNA TGTGCCACCAGCATAAGAAACAGGGGATGGACAGATACGCAGTATTTT. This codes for CATSIRNRGWTDTQYF. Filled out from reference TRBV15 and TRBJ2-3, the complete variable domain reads DAMVIQNPRYQVTQFGKPVTLSCSQTLNHNVMYWYQQKSSQAPKLLFHYYDKDFNNEADTPDNFQSRRPNTSFCFLDIRSPGLGDTAMYLCATSIRNRGWTDTQYFGPGTRLTVL.

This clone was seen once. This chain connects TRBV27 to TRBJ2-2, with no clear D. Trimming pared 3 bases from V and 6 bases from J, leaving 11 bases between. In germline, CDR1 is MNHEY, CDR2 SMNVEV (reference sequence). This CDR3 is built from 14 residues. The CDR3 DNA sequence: TGTGCCAGCAGTTTTCGAGGCACGGCCGGGGAGCTGTTTTTT. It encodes CASSFRGTAGELFF.

The CDR3, as DNA: TGTGCCAGCAGTCCGTTCACTGGAGCCTACGAGCAGTACTTC. It is translated as CASSPFTGAYEQYF. The chain employs TRBV6-5 and TRBJ2-7; D is undetermined. The CDR3 consists of 14 residues. Germline CDR1 reads MNHEY; CDR2 reads SVGAGI. The V and J ends lost 5 bases and 2 bases respectively, with 13 bases between them.

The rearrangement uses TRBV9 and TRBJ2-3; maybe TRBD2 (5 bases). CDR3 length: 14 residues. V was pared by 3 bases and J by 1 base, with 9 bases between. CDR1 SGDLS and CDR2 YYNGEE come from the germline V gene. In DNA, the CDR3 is TGTGCCAGCAGCGAGTCGCGGGGCACAGATACGCAGTATTTT. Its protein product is CASSESRGTDTQYF.

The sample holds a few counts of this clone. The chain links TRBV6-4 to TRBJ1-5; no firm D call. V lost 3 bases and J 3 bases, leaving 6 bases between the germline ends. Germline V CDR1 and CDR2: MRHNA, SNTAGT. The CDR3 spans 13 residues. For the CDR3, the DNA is TGTGCCAGCAGTGAGGAGTACAATCAGCCCCAGCATTTT. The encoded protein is CASSEEYNQPQHF.

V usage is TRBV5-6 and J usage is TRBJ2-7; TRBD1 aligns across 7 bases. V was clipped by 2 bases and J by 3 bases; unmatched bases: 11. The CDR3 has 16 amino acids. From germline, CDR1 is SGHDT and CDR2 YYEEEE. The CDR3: CASSLLPRQGGYEQYF. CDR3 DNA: TGTGCCAGCAGCTTACTCCCGAGACAGGGCGGCTACGAGCAGTACTTC.

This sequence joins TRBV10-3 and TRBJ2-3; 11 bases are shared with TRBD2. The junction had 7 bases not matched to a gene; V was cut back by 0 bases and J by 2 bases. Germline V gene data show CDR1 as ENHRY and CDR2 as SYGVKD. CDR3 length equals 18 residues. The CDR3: CAISESGLAGGFTDTQYF. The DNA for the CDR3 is TGTGCCATCAGTGAGTCCGGGCTAGCGGGGGGCTTCACAGATACGCAGTATTTT.

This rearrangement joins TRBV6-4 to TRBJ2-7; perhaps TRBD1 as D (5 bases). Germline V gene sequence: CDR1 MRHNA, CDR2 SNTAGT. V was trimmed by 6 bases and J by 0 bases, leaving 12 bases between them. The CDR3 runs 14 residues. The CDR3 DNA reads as TGTGCCAGCAGACCCGACAGAAACTCCTACGAGCAGTACTTC. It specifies CASRPDRNSYEQYF.

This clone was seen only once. In DNA, the CDR3 is TGTGCTAGTGGTTTGCCCGAACAGGGATCCGGCGGCTACACCTTC. The encoded protein is CASGLPEQGSGGYTF. The rearrangement links TRBV12-5 to TRBJ1-2, with a possible D match to TRBD1 (6 bases). Germline V gene data show CDR1 as LGHNT and CDR2 as FRNRAP. V lost 2 bases and J lost 8, with 18 bases in between. This CDR3 spans 15 amino acids.

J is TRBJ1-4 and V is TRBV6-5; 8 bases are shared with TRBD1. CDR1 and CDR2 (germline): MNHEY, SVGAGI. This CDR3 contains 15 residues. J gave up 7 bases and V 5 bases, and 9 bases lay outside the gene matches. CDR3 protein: CASSPQGANSEKLFF. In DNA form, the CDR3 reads TGTGCCAGCAGTCCCCAGGGGGCAAATAGTGAAAAACTGTTTTTT.

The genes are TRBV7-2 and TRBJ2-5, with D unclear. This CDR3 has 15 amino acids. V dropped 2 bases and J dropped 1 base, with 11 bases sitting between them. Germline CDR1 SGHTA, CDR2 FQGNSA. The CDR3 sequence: CASSLYRTSQETQYF. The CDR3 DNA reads TGTGCCAGCAGCTTATATCGGACGTCCCAAGAGACCCAGTACTTC.

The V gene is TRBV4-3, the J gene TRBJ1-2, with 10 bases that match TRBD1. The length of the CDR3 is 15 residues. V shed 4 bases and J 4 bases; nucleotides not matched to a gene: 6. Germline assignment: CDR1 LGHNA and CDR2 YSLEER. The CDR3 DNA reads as TGCGCCAGCAGCCGCCCGGGACAGGGGATCTATGGCTACACCTTC. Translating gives CASSRPGQGIYGYTF.

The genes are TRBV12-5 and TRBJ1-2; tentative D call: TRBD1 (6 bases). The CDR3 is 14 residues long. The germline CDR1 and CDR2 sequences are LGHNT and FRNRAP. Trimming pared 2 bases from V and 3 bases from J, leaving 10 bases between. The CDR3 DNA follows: TGTGCTAGTGGTTTGTACAGGGTGGACTATGGCTACACCTTC. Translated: CASGLYRVDYGYTF.

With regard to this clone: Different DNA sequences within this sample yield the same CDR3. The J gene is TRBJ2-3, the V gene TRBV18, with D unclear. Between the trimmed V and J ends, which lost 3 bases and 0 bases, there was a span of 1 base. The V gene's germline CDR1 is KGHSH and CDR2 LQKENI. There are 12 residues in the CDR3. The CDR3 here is CASSPSTDTQYF. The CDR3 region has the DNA TGTGCCAGCTCACCTAGCACAGATACGCAGTATTTT.

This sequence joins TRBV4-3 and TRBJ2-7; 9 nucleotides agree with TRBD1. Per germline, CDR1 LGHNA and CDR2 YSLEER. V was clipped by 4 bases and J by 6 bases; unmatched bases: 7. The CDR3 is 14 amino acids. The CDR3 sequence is CASSRGQGSTEQYF. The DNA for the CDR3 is TGCGCCAGCAGCCGAGGACAGGGGTCGACCGAGCAGTACTTC.

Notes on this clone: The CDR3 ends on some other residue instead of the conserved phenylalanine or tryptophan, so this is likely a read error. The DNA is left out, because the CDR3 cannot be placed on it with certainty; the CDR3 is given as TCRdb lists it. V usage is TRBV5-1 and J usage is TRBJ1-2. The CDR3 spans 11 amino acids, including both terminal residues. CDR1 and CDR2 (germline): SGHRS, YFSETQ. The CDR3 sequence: CASSLKVICFL.